These T cell receptor beta chains were read from a single sample in a study of cytomegalovirus exposure and HLA in healthy donors. Measured with immunoSEQ multiplex PCR; TCRdb has only the in-frame clones, and not every one. The sample holds 120,000 or so clones, roughly 82% seen once. Sequences were obtained from PBMCs. Every receptor here comes from a male donor in good health and CMV-seropositive. CDR3s leave out the opening cysteine and the closing phenylalanine or tryptophan. The order of the fields is V gene, J gene, CDR3 protein.

>TRBV15|TRBJ2-1
ATSRGAGTGVRNEQF
>TRBV14|TRBJ2-3
ASSQDWRERTQY
>TRBV5-1|TRBJ2-6
ASSLAGGFETSGANVLT
>TRBV28|TRBJ2-3
ASSSSGTRVTDTQY
>TRBV5-6|TRBJ2-7
ASTTLNYEQY
>TRBV27|.
ASSLGGTSGVYEQY
>TRBV11-2|TRBJ2-7
ASSLGLASSYEQY
>TRBV5-4|TRBJ2-7
ASSSTSGTSYEQY
>TRBV6-6|TRBJ2-1
ASSPTSPEYNEQF
>TRBV4-2|TRBJ2-3
ASSQDLQGLAGGPSTDTQY
>TRBV7-2|TRBJ2-7
ASSLVGQAYEQY
>TRBV11-2|TRBJ2-1
ASSLVRGGSGNEQF
>TRBV6-1|TRBJ1-4
ASSAQRDRGGKLF
>TRBV7-2|TRBJ2-7
ASSLQLAGANEQY
>TRBV4-2|TRBJ1-5
ASSQARGQGYQPQH
>TRBV19|TRBJ2-3
ASSTASTSGRPQY
>TRBV5-1|TRBJ2-7
ASSTTQGRDEQY